The clone carrying this TCR beta chain was detected only a few times. Germline lookup yields CDR1 DFQATT and CDR2 SNEGSKA (reference sequence). After removal of 7 bases from V and 3 bases from J, the junction contained 3 bases not matched to a gene. This CDR3 comprises 11 residues. The sample is drawn from a study of blood T cell repertoires in COVID-19. Clones were sequenced by immunoSEQ multiplex PCR, and TCRdb holds only the in-frame ones, with some missing. The table lists 100,000 to 130,000 clones, 70% to 85% of them singletons. The clonotype originates from a middle-aged woman with acute or convalescent COVID-19. Sequencing was done on a sample of peripheral blood. The chain couples TRBV20-1 to TRBJ2-7, with TRBD1 matching over 7 bases. CDR3 DNA: TGCAGTGGAGGGGACAGCTACGAGCAGTACTTC. Translated, it gives CSGGDSYEQYF.